This T cell receptor beta chain was profiled in a study of cytotoxic CD8 clonotypes in ibrutinib-treated CLL. Study details: Across the patients, approximately 10 were relapsed/refractory, about 15 treatment-naive and approximately 18 IGHV unmutated.

This table comes from immunoSEQ multiplex PCR, and its TCRdb copy is limited to in-frame clones, with some not included. The sample yields over 110,000 clones, around 90% seen once. Study-wide findings and caveats: Sustained-remission and progressing patients diverged in sampling times. Age-matched healthy donor levels were exceeded by baseline clonality, which tracked circulating CD8+ T-cell counts. Ibrutinib response saw clonality rise, and progression saw it return toward baseline.

Details on this clone: The antigen remains unidentified.

With 2 bases removed from V and 4 bases from J, the gap between germline ends came to 8 bases. From germline, CDR1 is MDHEN and CDR2 SYDVKM. CDR3 size: 13 residues. This clonotype was obtained from a human donor with chronic lymphocytic leukemia. Sample: PBMCs, taken after 12 months of ibrutinib treatment. V and J are TRBV28 and TRBJ1-2; D unclear. The CDR3 sequence is CASSLRPAYGYTF. CDR3 coding DNA: TGTGCCAGCAGTTTACGGCCGGCCTATGGCTACACCTTC.